This T cell receptor beta chain was identified during a study of long-term antiretroviral therapy in people with HIV. CDR1 and CDR2 (germline): MNHEY, SMNVEV (reference sequence). Germline trimming cut 1 base from V and 4 bases from J; bases unmatched to any gene: 5. This CDR3 spans 16 amino acids. Sequencing used immunoSEQ v3.0 at survey level. Per sample, sequencing targeted roughly 40,000-55,000 T-cell genomes. Profiled with immunoSEQ multiplex PCR; TCRdb holds only in-frame clones, not every one. This table has about 21,000 clones, about 82% appearing once. As concerns this clone: Its target is unknown.

Findings and limits, study-wide: Blood dating 2004 to 2017 may reflect older ART regimens. Versus controls, repertoires in people with HIV had narrower CDR3 length ranges.

The V gene is TRBV27, the J gene TRBJ2-3; 10 bases agree with TRBD2. This TCR was sampled from a man between 18 and 35 years old with HIV. This specimen was unsorted PBMCs, taken roughly 4 years after starting antiretroviral therapy. CDR3 DNA: TGTGCCAGCAGTTTATATCCAGCGGGGGGGCCAGATACGCAGTATTTT. This sequence encodes CASSLYPAGGPDTQYF.